This T cell receptor (beta chain) was recovered during a study of cytomegalovirus exposure and HLA in healthy donors. The V and J ends lost 5 bases and 4 bases respectively, with 11 bases between them. Germline assignment: CDR1 LNHDA and CDR2 SQIVND (reference sequence). This CDR3 contains 13 residues. The PCR made use of 60 Vbeta and 13 Jbeta primers. Data came from immunoSEQ multiplex PCR; TCRdb stores just in-frame clones and leaves some out. Here the sample spans under 90,000 clones, approximately 75% being singletons. The donors comprised healthy bone marrow donors. This receptor was identified in a woman aged 35 to 49 in good health and CMV-seronegative. The chain joins TRBV19 to TRBJ1-2; D uncertain. Sequenced input: PBMCs. CDR3 protein: CASSPKNSYGYTF. CDR3 nucleotides: TGTGCCAGTAGTCCCAAAAATAGCTATGGCTACACCTTC.